This T cell receptor (beta chain) was sequenced during a study of cytotoxic CD8 clonotypes in ibrutinib-treated CLL. Germline values: CDR1 SGDLS, CDR2 YYNGEE. V was shortened by 5 bases and J by 2 bases, with 9 bases between the two germline ends. This CDR3 is built from 13 residues. Measured with immunoSEQ multiplex PCR; TCRdb has only the in-frame clones, and not every one. The table lists about 120,000 clones, 58% of them singletons, with around 37% in the top ten. Cryopreserved PBMCs were the source of around 1.8 micrograms of genomic DNA, which went to TCR beta libraries. Here the sequenced sample was PBMCs, taken after 24 months of ibrutinib treatment. This chain connects TRBV9 to TRBJ2-3; maybe TRBD1 (5 bases). The sequence came from a human donor with chronic lymphocytic leukemia. The CDR3 protein is CASSRQLTDTQYF. The CDR3 DNA is TGTGCCAGCAGTAGACAGCTCACAGATACGCAGTATTTT.